This TCR beta chain derives from a study of blood T cell repertoires in COVID-19. This table comes from immunoSEQ multiplex PCR, and its TCRdb copy is limited to in-frame clones, with some not included. Of about 200,000 clones detected, around 95% appear once; the ten largest clones hold 0.76%. With V trimmed by 0 bases and J by 10 bases, 4 bases remained unmatched. Germline CDR1 reads SGHNT; CDR2 reads YYREEE (reference sequence). This CDR3 region has 15 residues. The count of this clone is one. The source is a man aged 25-40 years with COVID-19, enrolled during active disease. Input material: peripheral blood. The V and J genes are TRBV5-4 and TRBJ2-1; 13 bases align to TRBD2. CDR3 DNA: TGTGCCAGCAGCTTGGCTACTAGCGGGGGGGCGGAGCAGTTCTTC. Translated: CASSLATSGGAEQFF. The whole variable domain, remainder taken from reference TRBV5-4 and TRBJ2-1, is ETGVTQSPTHLIKTRGQQVTLRCSSQSGHNTVSWYQQALGQGPQFIFQYYREEENGRGNFPPRFSGLQFPNYSSELNVNALELDDSALYLCASSLATSGGAEQFFGPGTRLTVL.